A single sample is the source of the 6 T cell receptor beta chains below, sequenced in a study of shared clonotypes between healthy human individuals. Using immunoSEQ multiplex PCR, the repertoire was profiled, and TCRdb retains in-frame clones only, with some absent. The sample includes around 79,000 clones, 60% to 65% of them seen just once. The sequencing input was memory CD8+ T cells sorted from blood. Subset meaning: CD45RO+ cells pooled with CCR7-negative TemRA cells. The origin of the receptors is a man aged 25-45 years in good health.

This chain uses TRBV11-2 with TRBJ1-2; no definite D call. Germline V gene lookup returns CDR1 SGHAT and CDR2 FQNNGV. This CDR3 has 14 residues. V was cut by 2 bases and J by 3 bases, with 10 bases left in between. CDR3: CASSLFFGDYGYTF. CDR3 coding DNA: TGTGCCAGCAGCTTATTCTTCGGGGACTATGGCTACACCTTC.

This clone came up many times. V and J are TRBV9 and TRBJ2-6; D is unresolved. This CDR3 region has 14 residues. Per germline, CDR1 SGDLS and CDR2 YYNGEE. Trimming shortened V by 3 bases and J by 2 bases, and 6 bases separated the two germline ends. The CDR3: CASSETTGANVLTF. CDR3 sequence (DNA): TGTGCCAGCAGCGAGACCACTGGGGCCAACGTCCTGACTTTC. Full variable domain (outside the CDR3, taken from reference TRBV9 and TRBJ2-6): DSGVTQTPKHLITATGQRVTLRCSPRSGDLSVYWYQQSLDQGLQFLIQYYNGEERAKGNILERFSAQQFPDLHSELNLSSLELGDSALYFCASSETTGANVLTFGAGSRLTVL.

This chain uses TRBV9 with TRBJ2-1; D is possibly TRBD1 or TRBD2 (6 bases each). CDR3 size: 17 residues. Trimming pared 3 bases from V and 6 bases from J, leaving 22 bases between. Looked up from germline, CDR1 is SGDLS and CDR2 is YYNGEE. The CDR3 here is CASSAAAGHLESNEQFF. The CDR3 bases are TGTGCCAGCAGCGCCGCTGCGGGACACCTAGAATCCAATGAGCAGTTCTTC.

The J gene is TRBJ1-2, the V gene TRBV10-3; D gene ambiguous. The germline CDR1 and CDR2 sequences are ENHRY and SYGVKD. The CDR3 consists of 11 residues. V was cut by 8 bases and J by 7 bases, with 11 bases left in between. The CDR3 protein is CAILAESGYTF. For the CDR3, the DNA is TGTGCCATCTTGGCGGAGTCTGGCTACACCTTC.

V is TRBV29-1 and J is TRBJ2-7; 9 bases are shared with TRBD1. V gave up 4 bases and J gave up 5 bases; unmatched junction bases: 3. Germline assignment: CDR1 SQVTM and CDR2 ANQGSEA. The CDR3 is 12 amino acids. The CDR3 protein is CSVGDRGDEQYF. CDR3 DNA sequence: TGCAGCGTTGGTGACAGGGGGGACGAGCAGTACTTC.

This clone has a count of ten or more. As DNA, the CDR3 is TGCGCCAGCAGCTTGGATTGGGGTGGATTCGAGCAGTACTTC. Its protein product is CASSLDWGGFEQYF. The chain combines TRBV5-1 with TRBJ2-7; D not resolved. The CDR3 covers 14 residues. V lost 0 bases to trimming and J lost 6 bases, with 13 bases between them. Germline CDR1 is SGHRS and CDR2 is YFSETQ.